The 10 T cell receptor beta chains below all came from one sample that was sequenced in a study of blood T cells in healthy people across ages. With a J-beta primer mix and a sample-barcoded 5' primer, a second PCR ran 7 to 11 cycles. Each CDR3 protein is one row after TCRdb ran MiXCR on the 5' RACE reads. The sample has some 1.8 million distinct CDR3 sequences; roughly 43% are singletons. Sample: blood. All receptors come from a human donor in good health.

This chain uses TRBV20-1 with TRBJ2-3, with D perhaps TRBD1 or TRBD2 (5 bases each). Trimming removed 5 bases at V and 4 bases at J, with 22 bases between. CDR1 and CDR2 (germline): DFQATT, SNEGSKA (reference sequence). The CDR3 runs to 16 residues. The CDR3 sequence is CSASGTRGLRSDTQYF. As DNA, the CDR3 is TGCAGTGCTTCCGGAACGAGGGGCCTAAGGTCAGATACGCAGTATTTT.

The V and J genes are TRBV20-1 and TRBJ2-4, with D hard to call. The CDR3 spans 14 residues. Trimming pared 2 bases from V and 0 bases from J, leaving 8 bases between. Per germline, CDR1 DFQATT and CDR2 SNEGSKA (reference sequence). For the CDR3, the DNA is TGCAGTGCTAGACTGGCACTAGCCAAAAACATTCAGTACTTC. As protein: CSARLALAKNIQYF.

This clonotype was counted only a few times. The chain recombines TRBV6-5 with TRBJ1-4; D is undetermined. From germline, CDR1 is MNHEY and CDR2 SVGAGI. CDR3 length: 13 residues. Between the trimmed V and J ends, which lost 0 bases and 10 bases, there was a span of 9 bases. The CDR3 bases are TGTGCCAGCAGTTACTCGTCGGGCGGAAAACTGTTTTTT. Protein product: CASSYSSGGKLFF.

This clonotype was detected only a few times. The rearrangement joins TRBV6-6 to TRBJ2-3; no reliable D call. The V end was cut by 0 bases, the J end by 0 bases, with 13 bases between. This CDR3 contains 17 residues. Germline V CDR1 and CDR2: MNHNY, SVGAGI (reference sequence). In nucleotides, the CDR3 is TGTGCCAGCAGTTACTCTCTCAGGCCCACTAGCACAGATACGCAGTATTTT. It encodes CASSYSLRPTSTDTQYF.

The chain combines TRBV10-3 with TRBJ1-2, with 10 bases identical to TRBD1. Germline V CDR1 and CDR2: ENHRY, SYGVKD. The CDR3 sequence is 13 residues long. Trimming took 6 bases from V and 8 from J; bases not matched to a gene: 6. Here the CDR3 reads CAISLGQGVGYTF. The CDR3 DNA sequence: TGTGCCATCAGCCTAGGACAGGGGGTAGGCTACACCTTC.

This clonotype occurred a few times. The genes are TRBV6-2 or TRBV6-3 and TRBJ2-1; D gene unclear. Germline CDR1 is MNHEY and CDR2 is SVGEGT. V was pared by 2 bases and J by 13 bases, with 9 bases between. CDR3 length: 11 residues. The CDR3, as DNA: TGTGCCAGCAGTTACCCCCTTGTCCAGTTCTTC. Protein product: CASSYPLVQFF.

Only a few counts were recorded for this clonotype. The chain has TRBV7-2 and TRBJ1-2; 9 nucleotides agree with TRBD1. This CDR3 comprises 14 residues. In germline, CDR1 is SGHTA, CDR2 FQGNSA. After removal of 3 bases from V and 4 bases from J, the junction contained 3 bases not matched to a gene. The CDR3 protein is CASSFAGQGYGYTF. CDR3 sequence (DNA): TGTGCCAGCAGCTTCGCGGGACAGGGCTATGGCTACACCTTC.

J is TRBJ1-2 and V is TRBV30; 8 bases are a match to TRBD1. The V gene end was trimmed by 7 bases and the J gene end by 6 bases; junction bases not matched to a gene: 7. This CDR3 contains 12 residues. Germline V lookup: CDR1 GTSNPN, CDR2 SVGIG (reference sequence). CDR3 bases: TGTGCCTTTGGCCAGGGGGCTAATGGCTACACCTTC. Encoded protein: CAFGQGANGYTF.

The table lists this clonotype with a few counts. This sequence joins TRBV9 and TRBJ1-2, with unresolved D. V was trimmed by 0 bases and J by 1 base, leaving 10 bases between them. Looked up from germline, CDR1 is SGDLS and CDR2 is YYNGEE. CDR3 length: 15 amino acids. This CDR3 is CASSVVTAVNYGYTF. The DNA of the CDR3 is TGTGCCAGCAGCGTAGTCACGGCAGTTAACTATGGCTACACCTTC.

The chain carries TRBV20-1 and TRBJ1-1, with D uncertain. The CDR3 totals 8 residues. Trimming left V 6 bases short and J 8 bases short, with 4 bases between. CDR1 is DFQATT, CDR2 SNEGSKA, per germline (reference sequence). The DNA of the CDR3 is TGCAGTGCGGGCGAAGCTTTCTTT. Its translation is CSAGEAFF.